One and the same sample provided the 6 T cell receptor beta chains below, sequenced in a study of tumor and adjacent non-tumor tissue in lung cancer. No cell sorting was done before RNA was extracted from the tissue. This non-tumor lung sample came from over 3 cm beyond the tumor edge. Three rounds of nested PCR, following a modified ARM-PCR protocol, produced the TCRbeta library. TCRdb reprocessed the multiplex PCR reads via MiXCR and lists one record per CDR3 protein. The sample holds some 100,000 distinct CDR3 sequences, about 60% seen once. Sequenced: distant non-tumor lung tissue. These receptors were obtained from a man under 40 with non-small cell lung cancer.

The sample holds many counts of this clonotype. This CDR3 reads CASSILVGSYNEQFF. The CDR3 DNA reads as TGTGCCAGCAGCATCCTGGTCGGCTCCTACAATGAGCAGTTCTTC. This rearrangement joins TRBV7-9 to TRBJ2-1; no clear D. Per germline, CDR1 SEHNR and CDR2 FQNEAQ (reference sequence). CDR3 length equals 15 residues. Trimming cost V 5 bases and J 0 bases, with 11 bases left between them. Using reference TRBV7-9 and TRBJ2-1 for the parts outside the CDR3, the full variable domain is DTGVSQNPRHKITKRGQNVTFRCDPISEHNRLYWYRQTLGQGPEFLTYFQNEAQLEKSRLLSDRFSAERPKGSFSTLEIQRTEQGDSAMYLCASSILVGSYNEQFFGPGTRLTVL.

Many counts were recorded for this clonotype. The chain joins TRBV20-1 to TRBJ1-1; D is perhaps TRBD1 (5 bases). The CDR3 length is 13 residues. CDR1 is DFQATT, CDR2 SNEGSKA, per germline (reference sequence). V was cut by 5 bases and J by 0 bases, with 10 bases left in between. CDR3 protein: CSAPRDLNTEAFF. The CDR3 region has the DNA TGCAGTGCTCCGAGGGACCTGAACACTGAAGCTTTCTTT.

This clonotype has ten or more counts. This sequence joins TRBV12-3 or TRBV12-4 and TRBJ1-5; 7 positions agree with TRBD1. The CDR3 covers 14 residues. With 7 bases clipped from V and 2 bases from J, the junction kept 5 bases outside the gene matches. The chain's CDR3 is CASKGGGRNQPQHF. CDR3 DNA: TGTGCCAGCAAAGGAGGGGGCCGCAATCAGCCCCAGCATTTT.

This chain links TRBV5-4 with TRBJ2-7; weak D call: TRBD1 (6 bases). Trimming shortened V by 1 base and J by 5 bases, and 13 bases separated the two germline ends. Germline loops: CDR1 SGHNT, CDR2 YYREEE (reference sequence). The CDR3 totals 14 residues. The CDR3 DNA sequence: TGTGCCAGCAGCTTGACCGGGACAAACCACGAGCAGTACTTC. It specifies CASSLTGTNHEQYF.

At least ten counts were recorded for this clonotype. This chain connects TRBV10-3 to TRBJ1-2; 9 bases fit TRBD1. The V gene's germline CDR1 is ENHRY and CDR2 SYGVKD. The CDR3 is 12 residues long. V was clipped by 6 bases and J by 8 bases; unmatched bases: 4. DNA of the CDR3: TGTGCCATCAGGGGGGACAGGGCAGGCTACACCTTC. Residues: CAIRGDRAGYTF.

With regard to this clonotype: Its ends do not fully match the called genes, so a read error is possible. The chain links TRBV5-1 to TRBJ2-2, with unresolved D. This CDR3 contains 15 residues. Germline loops: CDR1 SGHRS, CDR2 YFSETQ. CDR3 region: CAGSLVRRDTGELFF. CDR3 in DNA: TGCGCCGGCAGCTTGGTTAGGAGAGACACCGGGGAGCTGTTTTTT.